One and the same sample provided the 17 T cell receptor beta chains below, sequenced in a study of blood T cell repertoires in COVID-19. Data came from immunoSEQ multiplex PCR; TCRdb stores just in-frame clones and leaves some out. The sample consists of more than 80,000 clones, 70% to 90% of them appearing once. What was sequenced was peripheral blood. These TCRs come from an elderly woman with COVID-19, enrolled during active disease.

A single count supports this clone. The CDR3 here is CASSRTSGGWTDTQYF. DNA for the CDR3: TGTGCCAGCAGCAGGACTAGCGGGGGTTGGACAGATACGCAGTATTTT. V gene TRBV7-2 combines with J gene TRBJ2-3; TRBD2 aligns across 13 bases. This CDR3 contains 16 residues. Germline V gene sequence: CDR1 SGHTA, CDR2 FQGNSA. Trimming took 5 bases from V and 3 from J; bases not matched to a gene: 5. The full variable domain, in which reference TRBV7-2 and TRBJ2-3 provide the parts outside the CDR3, is GAGVSQSPSNKVTEKGKDVELRCDPISGHTALYWYRQSLGQGLEFLIYFQGNSAPDKSGLPSDRFSAERTGGSVSTLTIQRTQQEDSAVYLCASSRTSGGWTDTQYFGPGTRLTVL.

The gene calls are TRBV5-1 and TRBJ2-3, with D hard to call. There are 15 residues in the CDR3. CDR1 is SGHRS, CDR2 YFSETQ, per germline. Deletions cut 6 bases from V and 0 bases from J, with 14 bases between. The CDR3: CASTDTRSSTDTQYF. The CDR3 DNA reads TGCGCCAGCACAGACACTCGATCGAGCACAGATACGCAGTATTTT.

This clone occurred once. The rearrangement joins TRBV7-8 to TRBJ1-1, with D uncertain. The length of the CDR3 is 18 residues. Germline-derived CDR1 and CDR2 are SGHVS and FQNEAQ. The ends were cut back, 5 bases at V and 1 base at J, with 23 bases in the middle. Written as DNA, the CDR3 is TGTGCCAGCAGCCAAAACGGGAGGACGTGGGCCGAGAACACTGAAGCTTTCTTT. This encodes CASSQNGRTWAENTEAFF. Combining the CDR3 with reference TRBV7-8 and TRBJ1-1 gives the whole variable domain GAGVSQSPRYKVAKRGQDVALRCDPISGHVSLFWYQQALGQGPEFLTYFQNEAQLDKSGLPSDRFFAERPEGSVSTLKIQRTQQEDSAVYLCASSQNGRTWAENTEAFFGQGTRLTVV.

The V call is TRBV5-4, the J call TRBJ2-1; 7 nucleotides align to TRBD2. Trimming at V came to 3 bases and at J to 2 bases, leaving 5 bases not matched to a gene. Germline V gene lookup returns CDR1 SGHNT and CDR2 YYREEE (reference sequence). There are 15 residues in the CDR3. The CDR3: CASSSREYAYNEQFF. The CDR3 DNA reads TGTGCCAGCAGCTCGCGGGAGTACGCCTACAATGAGCAGTTCTTC.

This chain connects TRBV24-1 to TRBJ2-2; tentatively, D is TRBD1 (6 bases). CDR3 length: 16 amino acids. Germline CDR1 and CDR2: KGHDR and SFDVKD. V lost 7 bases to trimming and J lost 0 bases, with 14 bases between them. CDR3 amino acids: CATSHRDTTNTGELFF. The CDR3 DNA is TGTGCCACCAGCCATCGGGACACAACGAACACCGGGGAGCTGTTTTTT.

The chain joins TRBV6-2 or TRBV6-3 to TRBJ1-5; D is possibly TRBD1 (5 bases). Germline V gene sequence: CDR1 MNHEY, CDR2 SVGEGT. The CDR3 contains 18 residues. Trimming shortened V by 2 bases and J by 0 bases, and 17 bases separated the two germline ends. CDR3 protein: CASSYPAQRGGSNQPQHF. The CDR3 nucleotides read TGTGCCAGCAGTTACCCGGCCCAGAGGGGAGGTAGCAATCAGCCCCAGCATTTT.

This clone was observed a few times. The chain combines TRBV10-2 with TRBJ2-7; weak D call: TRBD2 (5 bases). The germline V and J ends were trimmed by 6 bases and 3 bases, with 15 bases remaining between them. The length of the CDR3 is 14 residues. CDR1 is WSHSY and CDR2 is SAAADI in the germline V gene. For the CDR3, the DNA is TGCGCCAGCAGAACTCGGAGCGGCAACTACGAGCAGTACTTC. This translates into CASRTRSGNYEQYF.

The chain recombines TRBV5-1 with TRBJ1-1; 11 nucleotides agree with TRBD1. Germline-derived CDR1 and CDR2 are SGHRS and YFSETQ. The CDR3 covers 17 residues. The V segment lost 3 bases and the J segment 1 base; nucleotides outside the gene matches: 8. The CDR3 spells CASSWTGGAGGNTEAFF. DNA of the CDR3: TGCGCCAGCAGCTGGACAGGGGGCGCAGGGGGGAACACTGAAGCTTTCTTT.

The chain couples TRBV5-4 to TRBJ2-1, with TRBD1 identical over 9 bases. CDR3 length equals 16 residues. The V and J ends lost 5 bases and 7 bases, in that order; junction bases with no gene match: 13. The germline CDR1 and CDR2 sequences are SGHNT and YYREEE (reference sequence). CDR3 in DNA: TGTGCCAGCAGTTGGGGTGGGACAGGGTTTTTTAATGAGCAGTTCTTC. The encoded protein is CASSWGGTGFFNEQFF.

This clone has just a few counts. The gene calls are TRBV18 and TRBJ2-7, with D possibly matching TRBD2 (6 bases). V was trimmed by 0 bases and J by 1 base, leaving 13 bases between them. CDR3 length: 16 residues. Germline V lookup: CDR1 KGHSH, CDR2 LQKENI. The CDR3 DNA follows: TGTGCCAGCTCACCACCAACAGGCGGGACTTCCTACGAGCAGTACTTC. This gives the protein CASSPPTGGTSYEQYF.

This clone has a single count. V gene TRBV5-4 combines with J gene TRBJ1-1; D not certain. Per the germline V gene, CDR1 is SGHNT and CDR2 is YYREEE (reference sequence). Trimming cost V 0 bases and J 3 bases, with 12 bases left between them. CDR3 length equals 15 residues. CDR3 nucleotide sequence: TGTGCCAGCAGCTTGGCCCATATGGGAGACACTGAAGCTTTCTTT. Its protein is CASSLAHMGDTEAFF.

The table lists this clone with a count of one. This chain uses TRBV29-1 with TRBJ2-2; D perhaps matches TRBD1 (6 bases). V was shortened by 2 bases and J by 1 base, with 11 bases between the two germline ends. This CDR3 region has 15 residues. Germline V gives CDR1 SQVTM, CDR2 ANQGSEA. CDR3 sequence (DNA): TGCAGCGTTGAACTATGGACAGAGAACACCGGGGAGCTGTTTTTT. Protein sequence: CSVELWTENTGELFF.

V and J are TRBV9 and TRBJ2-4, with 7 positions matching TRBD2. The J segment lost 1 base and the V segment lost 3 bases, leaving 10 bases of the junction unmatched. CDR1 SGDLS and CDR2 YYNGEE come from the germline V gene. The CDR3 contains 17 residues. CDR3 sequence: CASSEPPGRDAKNIQYF. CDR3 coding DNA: TGTGCCAGCAGCGAGCCCCCTGGGAGGGACGCCAAAAACATTCAGTACTTC.

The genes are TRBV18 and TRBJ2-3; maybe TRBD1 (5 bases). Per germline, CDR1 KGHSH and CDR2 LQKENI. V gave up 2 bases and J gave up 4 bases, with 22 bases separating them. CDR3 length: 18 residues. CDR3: CASSPRQWGQTLADTQYF. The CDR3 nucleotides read TGTGCCAGCTCACCAAGACAATGGGGCCAAACACTTGCAGATACGCAGTATTTT.

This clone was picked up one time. The CDR3: CASLAGSQETQYF. The CDR3 DNA sequence: TGTGCCAGTTTAGCGGGATCCCAAGAGACCCAGTACTTC. V usage is TRBV2 and J usage is TRBJ2-5, with TRBD2 identical over 8 bases. V lost 9 bases, J lost 1 base, and 4 bases stayed unmatched. Germline assignment: CDR1 SNHLY and CDR2 FYNNEI. This CDR3 has 13 residues. Combining the CDR3 with reference TRBV2 and TRBJ2-5 gives the whole variable domain EPEVTQTPSHQVTQMGQEVILRCVPISNHLYFYWYRQILGQKVEFLVSFYNNEISEKSEIFDDQFSVERPDGSNFTLKIRSTKLEDSAMYFCASLAGSQETQYFGPGTRLLVL.

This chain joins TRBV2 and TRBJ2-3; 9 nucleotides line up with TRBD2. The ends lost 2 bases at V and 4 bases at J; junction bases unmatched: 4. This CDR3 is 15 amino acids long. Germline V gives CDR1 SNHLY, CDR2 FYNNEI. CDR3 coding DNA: TGTGCCAGCAGTGAATTGGGCGGGGGGGCAGATACGCAGTATTTT. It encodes CASSELGGGADTQYF.

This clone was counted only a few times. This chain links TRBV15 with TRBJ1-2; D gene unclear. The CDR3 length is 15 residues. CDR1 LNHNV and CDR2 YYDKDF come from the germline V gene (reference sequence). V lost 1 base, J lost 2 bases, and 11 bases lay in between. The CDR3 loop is CATSRVRAENYGYTF. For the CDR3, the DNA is TGTGCCACCAGCAGAGTGCGTGCGGAGAACTATGGCTACACCTTC.